The sequence of this T cell receptor beta chain was determined in a study of shared clonotypes between healthy human individuals (dated by TCRdb to the early 2020s). Describing the broader study: A couple of women and three men aged 18 to 49 years were included in the cohort. For each donor, CD4 naive and CD4 memory were each run on three plates, CD8 naive on two plates, and CD8 memory on one plate. To estimate repertoire size and how much clonotypes are shared between individuals, the study performed deep sequencing of blood TCR repertoires from a few healthy adults. To increase sequencing depth and limit assay-specific biases, different laboratories used diverse techniques to prepare libraries and sequence TCR repertoires. Between about 0.94 and 8.9 billion PBMCs per donor were obtained by leukapheresis.

The germline V and J ends show losses of 3 bases and 10 bases respectively, and no gene match explains 5 bases of the junction. Its CDR3 holds 13 amino acids, cysteine through phenylalanine. Only the CDR3 DNA stays, 39 bases, in frame from base 1. Per the germline V gene, SGDLS is the CDR1 and YYNGEE is the CDR2. Donors were healthy HIV-negative adults with no recently reported acute infections or vaccinations. All donors were Caucasian adults living in Nashville, Tennessee, USA. CD8 memory samples consisted of magnetically selected CD45RO+ cells combined with CCR7-negative CD45RA+ effector memory (TemRA) cells. Blood was collected by leukapheresis, and PBMCs were isolated by Ficoll-Histopaque density gradient centrifugation and then cryopreserved in liquid nitrogen vapor phase. Purity and quantity of every magnetically sorted T cell population were checked by analytical flow cytometry. From each sorted fraction, genomic DNA was isolated and quantified by UV absorbance on a Nanodrop 2000c.

Of note for this clone: The clone's antigen remains unknown. Base qualities were left out, and no much larger clone turns up one base away.

Study-level results and caveats: Naive subsets generally had larger estimated clonotype richness than memory subsets. Approximately 5% of naive CD4, 3.5% of naive CD8, 2.3% of memory CD4, and more than 0.35% of memory CD8 clonotypes were shared across several donors. Because the study included only a small number of donors, the genetic and exposure-history diversity represented was limited. Sampling was restricted to blood, and TCR repertoires in tissue are likely to differ from TCR repertoires in blood. Even with the large sequencing depth, rarefaction of the sorted-subset datasets indicated that sequencing was incomplete. Compared with non-shared clonotypes, clonotypes shared by all four sorted-subset donors had higher generation probabilities. Pairwise subsampling led to the expectation that sequencing depth would affect the degree of clonotype sharing among donors.

Using the deep immunoSEQ assay, TCR CDR3 regions were amplified from genomic DNA by multiplex PCR. Genomic DNA extracted from each cell subset was distributed evenly over all wells of several immunoSEQ 96-well plates, and each plate served as one replicate. For sorted subsets, approximately 200 ng of genomic DNA, equivalent to roughly 30,000 T cell genomes, went into each replicate PCR. Purified libraries were quantified with a Qubit 3.0 fluorometer, sized on a Bioanalyzer 2100, and re-quantified with the KAPA Library Quantification kit. A separate single-read 150-cycle Illumina NextSeq 550 flow cell was used to sequence each immunoSEQ 96-well plate. The authors processed their data as follows. Because only junctional sequences without quality scores were contained in the immunoSEQ output, filtering matching that applied to full-length reads could not be performed. To assign V/J genes and CDR3, sequences were annotated using PyIR, a Python wrapper for IgBLAST v1.9, with IMGT germline references. Reads were filtered out if the reads had weak V/J assignments (E-value above 1e-6), no CDR3, stop codons, out-of-frame junctions, or ambiguous translated residues. A V3J clonotype was defined by an identical inferred V gene, J gene, and CDR3 amino acid sequence. The percentage overlap between two repertoires was calculated by dividing the number of shared unique clonotypes by the size of the smaller repertoire. Three approaches were used to assess repertoire richness: RTK rarefaction, the Chao1 estimator, and Recon v2.1 estimates of unobserved clonotypes. For all TCRbeta clonotypes obtained by the gDNA method from a few donors, generation probabilities were computed with OLGA. In its TCRdb copy, this immuneACCESS table keeps in-frame sequences only and misses some clones. Where compared with another copy, unresolved V genes explain less than half of these, and the others have no known cause. D and trimming were read from the DNA, whereas the V and J calls and clone size are those reported in that table. The sample data list approximately 400,000 clones, and approximately 96% of these were observed just once. In total, the top ten clones hold about 0.34% of the sample.

The clonotype originates from a man under 40 in good health. The receptor chain draws on TRBV9 and TRBJ2-1, and TRBD2 aligns with 9 junction nucleotides. Input material: memory CD8+ T cells sorted from blood. This specimen's cell subset or site label, interpreted: CD45RO+ cells pooled with CCR7-negative TemRA cells. CDR3 region: CASSGTSVGEQFF. The nucleotide sequence reads as follows: TGTGCCAGCAGCGGGACTAGCGTGGGCGAGCAGTTCTTC.